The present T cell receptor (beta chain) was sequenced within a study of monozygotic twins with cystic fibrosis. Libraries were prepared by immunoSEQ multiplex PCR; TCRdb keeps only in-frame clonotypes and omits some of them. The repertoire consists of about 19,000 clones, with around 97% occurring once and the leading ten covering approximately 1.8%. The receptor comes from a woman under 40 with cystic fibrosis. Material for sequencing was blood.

The CDR3 DNA is TGTGCCAGTAGTATGGGGATAGGGGGGACCCAGTACTTC. It encodes CASSMGIGGTQYF. This chain joins TRBV19 and TRBJ2-5; D might be TRBD1 (6 bases). V dropped 3 bases and J dropped 7 bases, with 12 bases sitting between them. Germline V CDR1 and CDR2: LNHDA, SQIVND (reference sequence). The CDR3 spans 13 residues.